A selection of T cell receptor beta chains follows, all from one sample in a study of a mutant IDH1 vaccine in newly diagnosed glioma. Their recognized antigens are unknown. Assay: immunoSEQ multiplex PCR; the TCRdb copy retains only in-frame clones and omits some. The sample carries about 50,000 clones, over 60% recorded once. The material was PBMCs, obtained from a glioma patient whose treatment included an IDH1 peptide vaccine. The receptors were sampled from a woman aged 40 to 50 with glioma. Some clones in this sample may be carry-over from other donors' samples. Both conserved end residues are part of each CDR3. A D gene is named only where the DNA matches it firmly. Clone sizes are given selectively: once, few, many, or a class where the clone is expanded.

cdr3_aa cdr3_nt v_call clone_size d_call j_call
CASSTKVETGLLSSYEQYF TGTGCCAGCAGCACAAAGGTGGAGACAGGGCTTCTAAGCTCCTACGAGCAGTACTTC TRBV7-9 NA TRBD1 TRBJ2-7
CASSLEGQGLGETQYF TGTGCCAGCAGCTTAGAGGGACAGGGATTGGGAGAGACCCAGTACTTC TRBV7-9 NA TRBD1 TRBJ2-5
CASSLELASGNEQFF TGTGCCAGCAGCTTAGAATTAGCCTCAGGGAATGAGCAGTTCTTC TRBV11-2 NA NA TRBJ2-1
CASSLEGQGLYGYTF TGTGCCAGCAGCTTGGAGGGACAGGGGCTCTATGGCTACACCTTC TRBV5-4 NA TRBD1 TRBJ1-2
CASSGDKNTEAFF TGTGCCAGCAGCGGCGACAAGAACACTGAAGCTTTCTTT TRBV7-9 once NA TRBJ1-1
CAWSVALALGDTQYF TGTGCCTGGAGTGTAGCACTAGCTCTGGGAGATACGCAGTATTTT TRBV30 NA NA TRBJ2-3
CASSPGGRNTEAFF TGTGCCAGCAGCCCCGGCGGGAGGAACACTGAAGCTTTCTTT TRBV6-5 NA NA TRBJ1-1
CASSYRDRNGQPQHF TGTGCCAGTTCCTACCGGGACAGGAACGGTCAGCCCCAGCATTTT TRBV19 once TRBD1 TRBJ1-5
CASSIDQGSYQPQHF TGTGCCAGTAGTATAGACCAGGGGTCCTATCAGCCCCAGCATTTT TRBV19 NA NA TRBJ1-5
CASSLAALNTEAFF TGTGCCAGCAGCTTAGCGGCCTTGAACACTGAAGCTTTCTTT TRBV7-6 NA NA TRBJ1-1
CASCPQGHKNPEAFF TGTGCCAGCTGTCCCCAGGGACATAAAAACCCTGAAGCTTTCTTT TRBV13 NA NA TRBJ1-1
CASSQEDFYNEQFF TGCGCCAGCAGCCAAGAGGACTTCTACAATGAGCAGTTCTTC TRBV4-1 once NA TRBJ2-1
CASSPTFSRARDEAFF TGCGCCAGCAGCCCTACCTTCAGTAGGGCGCGGGATGAAGCTTTCTTT TRBV4-1 NA NA TRBJ1-1
CASSLQGANGELFF TGTGCCAGCAGCTTACAGGGGGCAAACGGGGAGCTGTTTTTT TRBV11-3 few TRBD1 TRBJ2-2
CASSRLPGENTEAFF TGTGCCAGCTCACGTCTCCCGGGGGAGAACACTGAAGCTTTCTTT TRBV18 few NA TRBJ1-1
CASRGRQGIENTGELFF TGTGCCAGCAGAGGAAGACAGGGAATCGAAAACACCGGGGAGCTGTTTTTT TRBV25-1 once TRBD1 TRBJ2-2
CASSPEDKWDYGYTF TGCGCCAGCAGCCCTGAAGACAAATGGGACTATGGCTACACCTTC TRBV5-1 once NA TRBJ1-2
CASSPYIGRGEQFF TGTGCCAGCAGCCCTTATATTGGGCGGGGGGAGCAGTTCTTC TRBV14 once TRBD2 TRBJ2-1
CASSRGAGLQPQHF TGTGCCAGTTCCCGTGGGGCAGGTTTACAGCCCCAGCATTTT TRBV6-5 NA NA TRBJ1-5
CASRSAGAHANTGELFF TGTGCCAGTAGGAGCGCGGGGGCCCACGCGAACACCGGGGAGCTGTTTTTT TRBV19 once NA TRBJ2-2
CASSLESGTPGGYTF TGCGCCAGCAGCTTGGAATCCGGGACCCCCGGAGGCTACACCTTC TRBV5-1 NA NA TRBJ1-2
CASSYGNTEAFF TGTGCCAGCAGCTACGGGAACACTGAAGCTTTCTTT TRBV5-4 NA NA TRBJ1-1
CSVLQGLGQPQHF TGCAGCGTTCTACAGGGTTTAGGCCAGCCCCAGCATTTT TRBV29-1 few NA TRBJ1-5
CASSLAGGQGPTDTQYF TGTGCCAGCAGCTTAGCTGGCGGACAGGGCCCCACAGATACGCAGTATTTT TRBV7-2 NA TRBD1 TRBJ2-3
CASSIDLIDGYTF TGTGCCAGTAGTATAGATCTGATAGATGGCTACACCTTC TRBV19 many NA TRBJ1-2
CASSFSRDRRYEQYF TGTGCCAGCAGTTTCTCCCGGGACAGAAGGTACGAGCAGTACTTC TRBV6-5 NA TRBD1 TRBJ2-7
CASSQGVTSGTIAKNIQYF TGTGCCAGCAGCCAGGGGGTAACTAGCGGGACAATAGCCAAAAACATTCAGTACTTC TRBV4-2 few TRBD2 TRBJ2-4
CASSPTSGSSYEQYF TGTGCCAGCAGCCCGACTAGCGGCAGCTCCTACGAGCAGTACTTC TRBV4-2 many TRBD2 TRBJ2-7
CAWSVLGEQYF TGTGCCTGGAGTGTCCTGGGGGAGCAGTACTTC TRBV30 NA NA TRBJ2-7
CASSQEANTEAFF TGTGCCAGCAGCCAAGAAGCTAACACTGAAGCTTTCTTT TRBV4-2 NA NA TRBJ1-1
CASSWDRETEAFF TGTGCCAGCAGCTGGGACAGGGAGACTGAAGCTTTCTTT TRBV7-9 NA TRBD1 TRBJ1-1
CASSLALGYEQYF TGCGCCAGCAGCTTGGCCCTGGGGTACGAGCAGTACTTC TRBV5-1 NA NA TRBJ2-7